Listed here are 30 T cell receptor beta chains from one sample, sequenced in a study of blood T cell repertoires in COVID-19. Assay used: immunoSEQ multiplex PCR; TCRdb lists only in-frame clones, some missing. Among fewer than 70,000 clones listed, about four fifths were seen once. Sequences were obtained from peripheral blood. These receptors were obtained from a woman of 80 years or more with acute or convalescent COVID-19.

The gene calls are TRBV2 and TRBJ1-2, with TRBD1 matching 8 bases. The CDR3 covers 15 residues. Germline CDR1 SNHLY, CDR2 FYNNEI. V lost 1 base, J lost 7 bases, and 8 bases stayed unmatched. The CDR3 DNA follows: TGTGCCAGCAGTGAAGTGGGTGCCCAGGGGGCTGGCTACACCTTC. This codes for CASSEVGAQGAGYTF.

V is TRBV7-8 and J is TRBJ1-5; 8 nucleotides line up with TRBD1. Germline V gene sequence: CDR1 SGHVS, CDR2 FQNEAQ. J was trimmed by 7 bases and V by 4 bases; bases with no gene match: 12. This CDR3 has 16 amino acids. The CDR3 sequence is CASSSKYQGAGQPQHF. The CDR3 coding sequence is TGTGCCAGCAGCTCGAAGTACCAGGGGGCAGGGCAGCCCCAGCATTTT.

The chain recombines TRBV20-1 with TRBJ2-3, with 8 bases fitting TRBD1. The length of the CDR3 is 15 residues. Germline lookup yields CDR1 DFQATT and CDR2 SNEGSKA (reference sequence). The V gene end was trimmed by 3 bases and the J gene end by 4 bases; junction bases not matched to a gene: 9. The CDR3 DNA reads TGCAGTGCTAGTTGGGAAGGACAGGGCGCAGATACGCAGTATTTT. Amino acid sequence: CSASWEGQGADTQYF.

The J gene is TRBJ2-7, the V gene TRBV12-3 or TRBV12-4; weak D call: TRBD1 (5 bases). There are 13 residues in the CDR3. V was clipped by 3 bases and J by 4 bases, with 10 bases between them. The CDR3 bases are TGTGCCAGCAGTTTGGGGCAGGTATACGAGCAGTACTTC. Translation: CASSLGQVYEQYF.

The gene calls are TRBV6-5 and TRBJ2-6; D perhaps matches TRBD1 (6 bases). Trimming pared 9 bases from V and 0 bases from J, leaving 12 bases between. Germline V lookup: CDR1 MNHEY, CDR2 SVGAGI. The CDR3 is 15 amino acids. The CDR3 loop is CASRTALSGANVLTF. Written as DNA, the CDR3 is TGTGCCAGTAGGACAGCCCTCTCTGGGGCCAACGTCCTGACTTTC.

J is TRBJ2-1 and V is TRBV29-1; 7 bases are shared with TRBD2. The CDR3 totals 15 residues. The V segment lost 5 bases and the J segment 0 bases; nucleotides outside the gene matches: 7. CDR1 is SQVTM and CDR2 is ANQGSEA in the germline V gene. CDR3 loop: CSVRGEKSSYNEQFF. CDR3 DNA sequence: TGCAGCGTTCGGGGGGAGAAAAGCTCCTACAATGAGCAGTTCTTC.

This chain links TRBV6-1 with TRBJ2-2; no definite D call. Per the germline V gene, CDR1 is MNHNS and CDR2 is SASEGT. Trimming took off 3 bases at V and 0 bases at J, with 5 bases between the two ends. The CDR3 covers 14 residues. CDR3 amino acids: CASSDRANTGELFF. The CDR3 DNA follows: TGTGCCAGCAGTGATCGAGCGAACACCGGGGAGCTGTTTTTT.

V gene TRBV7-2 combines with J gene TRBJ1-1; perhaps TRBD1 as D (5 bases). The germline gives CDR1 SGHTA, CDR2 FQGNSA. This CDR3 is built from 13 residues. The V and J ends lost 2 bases and 4 bases respectively, with 8 bases between them. The CDR3: CASSLRRATEAFF. The CDR3, as DNA: TGTGCCAGCAGCTTACGCAGGGCCACTGAAGCTTTCTTT.

The gene calls are TRBV23-1 and TRBJ1-1; D gene uncertain. TRBV23-1 is an ORF for which the function is uncertain. Trimming cost V 3 bases and J 5 bases, with 22 bases left between them. The CDR3 runs to 17 residues. The CDR3 bases are TGCGCCAGCAGTCATAAGAGGGAAACGAGTCGTGTGACTGAAGCTTTCTTT. Translating it yields CASSHKRETSRVTEAFF.

V is TRBV10-3 and J is TRBJ1-1, with D possibly being TRBD1 (5 bases). Trimming took 6 bases from V and 4 from J, leaving 6 bases between them. The CDR3 is made up of 11 amino acids. The germline gives CDR1 ENHRY, CDR2 SYGVKD. In DNA form, the CDR3 reads TGTGCCATCAGGACAGCCACTGAAGCTTTCTTT. It encodes CAIRTATEAFF.

This clone came up a few times. Within the sample, other DNA sequences also encode this same CDR3. This rearrangement joins TRBV6-5 to TRBJ1-1; 11 nucleotides align to TRBD1. The CDR3 runs 14 residues. Trimming cost V 2 bases and J 10 bases; bases outside gene matches: 6. CDR1 and CDR2 from the germline V gene are MNHEY and SVGAGI. CDR3: CASSYTGQGAGAFF. The CDR3 coding sequence is TGTGCCAGCAGTTACACAGGACAGGGGGCAGGAGCTTTCTTT.

The rearrangement links TRBV25-1 to TRBJ2-2, with TRBD2 matching over 7 bases. The CDR3 consists of 17 residues. From germline, CDR1 is MGHDK and CDR2 SYGVNS. Trimming took 7 bases from V and 5 from J; bases not matched to a gene: 16. The CDR3 DNA is TGTGCCAGCACCCAAGGTTTCACGGGCGGGGGAACCGGGGAGCTGTTTTTT. Protein: CASTQGFTGGGTGELFF.

V is TRBV6-4 and J is TRBJ2-7; 13 bases are shared with TRBD2. CDR3 size: 15 residues. Germline V gene lookup returns CDR1 MRHNA and CDR2 SNTAGT. Germline trimming cut 8 bases from V and 7 bases from J; bases unmatched to any gene: 11. CDR3 coding DNA: TGTGCCAGCTGTAGTCGGACTAGCGGGGGTAGAGAGCAGTACTTC. Protein product: CASCSRTSGGREQYF.

This clone was seen a few times. V gene TRBV27 combines with J gene TRBJ1-6; 8 bases are a match to TRBD1. The CDR3 sequence is 16 residues long. The J segment lost 8 bases and the V segment lost 6 bases, leaving 12 bases of the junction unmatched. Looked up from germline, CDR1 is MNHEY and CDR2 is SMNVEV (reference sequence). This chain's CDR3 is CASRRTGTLGDSPLHF. The CDR3 DNA reads TGTGCCAGCAGACGGACAGGGACGTTAGGAGATTCACCCCTCCACTTT.

CDR3 amino acids: CASSVRQGGEKLFF. CDR3 nucleotides: TGTGCCAGCAGCGTTCGACAGGGCGGAGAAAAACTGTTTTTT. The chain uses TRBV9 and TRBJ1-4; 7 positions agree with TRBD1. This CDR3 is 14 amino acids long. With 2 bases clipped from V and 8 bases from J, the junction kept 6 bases outside the gene matches. CDR1 and CDR2 (germline): SGDLS, YYNGEE.

V usage is TRBV19 and J usage is TRBJ2-3; D might be TRBD2 (5 bases). Trimming pared 6 bases from V and 8 bases from J, leaving 21 bases between. Per germline, CDR1 LNHDA and CDR2 SQIVND (reference sequence). This CDR3 has 15 residues. CDR3 sequence: CASRLAIWSLGTQYF. DNA of the CDR3: TGTGCCAGTAGGCTAGCAATATGGAGTTTAGGTACGCAGTATTTT.

This rearrangement joins TRBV7-9 to TRBJ2-1; D is perhaps TRBD2 (5 bases). This CDR3 is built from 10 residues. The germline V gene encodes CDR1 SEHNR and CDR2 FQNEAQ (reference sequence). V was trimmed by 11 bases and J by 4 bases, leaving 6 bases between them. CDR3 amino acids: CASGYNEQFF. The CDR3 region has the DNA TGTGCCTCGGGATACAATGAGCAGTTCTTC. Based on the CDR3 plus reference TRBV7-9 and TRBJ2-1, the full variable domain is DTGVSQNPRHKITKRGQNVTFRCDPISEHNRLYWYRQTLGQGPEFLTYFQNEAQLEKSRLLSDRFSAERPKGSFSTLEIQRTEQGDSAMYLCASGYNEQFFGPGTRLTVL.

The gene calls are TRBV27 and TRBJ1-5; D is uncertain. CDR3 size: 14 residues. V was trimmed by 5 bases and J by 0 bases, leaving 8 bases between them. Germline V CDR1 and CDR2: MNHEY, SMNVEV (reference sequence). The CDR3 coding sequence is TGTGCCAGCAGTGCCGACAATAGCAATCAGCCCCAGCATTTT. This sequence encodes CASSADNSNQPQHF.

This chain connects TRBV29-1 to TRBJ1-6, with D possibly matching TRBD1 (5 bases). This CDR3 is built from 13 residues. The germline gives CDR1 SQVTM, CDR2 ANQGSEA. Between the trimmed V and J ends, which lost 1 base and 11 bases, there was a span of 12 bases. Here the CDR3 reads CSVEVVQGTPLHF. The CDR3 nucleotides read TGCAGCGTTGAAGTGGTGCAGGGAACACCCCTCCACTTT.

The chain has TRBV18 and TRBJ2-7; possible D gene TRBD1, 5 bases. Trimming left V 2 bases short and J 0 bases short, with 11 bases between. The CDR3 extends over 15 amino acids. CDR1 and CDR2 from the germline V gene are KGHSH and LQKENI. Here the CDR3 reads CASSPGAGNSYEQYF. The DNA of the CDR3 is TGTGCCAGCTCACCAGGGGCAGGGAACTCCTACGAGCAGTACTTC. Combining the CDR3 with reference TRBV18 and TRBJ2-7 gives the whole variable domain NAGVMQNPRHLVRRRGQEARLRCSPMKGHSHVYWYRQLPEEGLKFMVYLQKENIIDESGMPKERFSAEFPKEGPSILRIQQVVRGDSAAYFCASSPGAGNSYEQYFGPGTRLTVT.

This sequence joins TRBV4-1 and TRBJ1-1; 11 nucleotides agree with TRBD1. V lost 3 bases, J lost 5 bases, and 8 bases stayed unmatched. This CDR3 contains 16 residues. Germline loops: CDR1 MGHRA, CDR2 YSYEKL. The CDR3 sequence: CASSHPNRDRGTEAFF. CDR3 in DNA: TGCGCCAGCAGCCACCCGAACCGGGACAGGGGGACTGAAGCTTTCTTT.

The chain uses TRBV6-4 and TRBJ2-2, with 9 bases that match TRBD2. The CDR3 has 18 amino acids. The germline gives CDR1 MRHNA, CDR2 SNTAGT. Trimming took 0 bases from V and 1 from J; bases not matched to a gene: 6. CDR3 sequence: CASSDSASGALNTGELFF. The CDR3 bases are TGTGCCAGCAGTGACTCAGCTAGCGGGGCCCTGAACACCGGGGAGCTGTTTTTT.

This rearrangement joins TRBV5-4 to TRBJ1-2; no firm D call. The CDR3 loop spans 14 amino acids. Germline values: CDR1 SGHNT, CDR2 YYREEE (reference sequence). V dropped 3 bases and J dropped 0 bases, with 9 bases sitting between them. The CDR3 region is CASSSGSSNYGYTF. CDR3 sequence (DNA): TGTGCCAGCAGCTCAGGTTCTTCTAACTATGGCTACACCTTC.

J is TRBJ1-6 and V is TRBV11-2; possibly TRBD1 for D (6 bases). The CDR3 runs to 15 residues. Germline V gives CDR1 SGHAT, CDR2 FQNNGV. The V and J ends lost 5 bases and 8 bases respectively, with 16 bases between them. CDR3 coding DNA: TGTGCCAGCAGCCCTGGGAGGGGGGGCTATTCACCCCTCCACTTT. This codes for CASSPGRGGYSPLHF.

The V and J genes are TRBV7-9 and TRBJ2-3, with a possible D match to TRBD2 (5 bases). The V gene lost 3 bases and the J gene lost 6 bases, with 16 bases spanning the gap. This CDR3 spans 15 amino acids. Germline V CDR1 and CDR2: SEHNR, FQNEAQ (reference sequence). In DNA, the CDR3 is TGTGCCAGCAGCTTCGGACTGCAGGCGTGGGATACGCAGTATTTT. Its protein is CASSFGLQAWDTQYF.

The chain employs TRBV19 and TRBJ1-2, with D maybe TRBD1 (5 bases). The germline V gene has CDR1 LNHDA and CDR2 SQIVND (reference sequence). Trimming shortened V by 1 base and J by 0 bases, and 12 bases separated the two germline ends. CDR3 length: 16 residues. The CDR3 nucleotides read TGTGCCAGTAGTATAGGTCTTGGGGGGGCTAACTATGGCTACACCTTC. It encodes CASSIGLGGANYGYTF.

V and J are TRBV27 and TRBJ1-2; a possible D gene is TRBD1 (6 bases). The CDR3 is 16 residues long. Trimming took 2 bases from V and 5 from J, leaving 18 bases between them. CDR1 is MNHEY, CDR2 SMNVEV, per germline (reference sequence). In DNA form, the CDR3 reads TGTGCCAGCAGTTTAAGTTTCCAACAGGGAGGGTATGGCTACACCTTC. It is translated as CASSLSFQQGGYGYTF.

With respect to this clone: The junction shows a germline mismatch at one end, possibly a read error. The genes are TRBV5-1 and TRBJ2-2, with a weak D call TRBD2 (6 bases). This CDR3 contains 16 residues. Germline CDR1 is SGHRS and CDR2 is YFSETQ. The CDR3 protein is CASSLGTGLNTRELFF. The DNA of the CDR3 is TGCGCCAGCAGCTTGGGCACGGGACTTAACACCAGGGAGCTGTTTTTT.

The chain links TRBV14 to TRBJ2-1; 8 bases agree with TRBD1. J lost 3 bases, V lost 4 bases, and 5 bases had no gene match. Germline V gene lookup returns CDR1 SGHDN and CDR2 FVKESK. The CDR3 consists of 15 residues. CDR3 coding DNA: TGTGCCAGCAGCCTCAGGGACAGGATCTACAATGAGCAGTTCTTC. Amino acids: CASSLRDRIYNEQFF.

A single count supports this clone. The chain recombines TRBV5-6 with TRBJ1-1, with 7 bases lining up with TRBD1. Looked up from germline, CDR1 is SGHDT and CDR2 is YYEEEE. The CDR3 has 14 amino acids. V shed 5 bases, J shed 3 bases, and the junction held 7 bases outside the gene matches. The CDR3 loop is CASSRDSYYTEAFF. Written as DNA, the CDR3 is TGTGCCAGCAGTAGGGACAGCTATTACACTGAAGCTTTCTTT.